Below are 10 T cell receptor beta chains sequenced from a single sample in a study of blood T cell repertoires in COVID-19. Sequencing used immunoSEQ multiplex PCR; TCRdb keeps in-frame clones, though not all of them. The table includes 110,000 to 150,000 clones, 85% to 90% detected once. The specimen sequenced was peripheral blood. Receptor source: a woman aged 55-69 years with active COVID-19.

This chain connects TRBV7-9 to TRBJ1-3, with TRBD1 matching 9 bases. The CDR3 sequence is 17 residues long. V was clipped by 5 bases and J by 0 bases; unmatched bases: 8. CDR1 SEHNR and CDR2 FQNEAQ come from the germline V gene (reference sequence). CDR3 coding DNA: TGTGCCAGCAGCGACGGACAGGGGTCCCTCTCTGGAAACACCATATATTTT. Protein product: CASSDGQGSLSGNTIYF. Full variable domain (outside the CDR3, taken from reference TRBV7-9 and TRBJ1-3): DTGVSQNPRHKITKRGQNVTFRCDPISEHNRLYWYRQTLGQGPEFLTYFQNEAQLEKSRLLSDRFSAERPKGSFSTLEIQRTEQGDSAMYLCASSDGQGSLSGNTIYFGEGSWLTVV.

This chain joins TRBV2 and TRBJ2-7, with 10 bases aligning to TRBD1. The CDR3 spans 17 residues. V lost 5 bases to trimming and J lost 0 bases; unmatched junction nucleotides: 10. CDR1 SNHLY and CDR2 FYNNEI come from the germline V gene. CDR3 region: CASSLKGTGDFSYEQYF. The CDR3 nucleotides are TGTGCCAGCAGTTTAAAAGGGACAGGGGACTTCTCCTACGAGCAGTACTTC.

CDR3 sequence (DNA): TGTGCCGTTGGGGGAGGCGGTAACACCGGGGAGCTGTTTTTT. Translating gives CAVGGGGNTGELFF. This sequence joins TRBV28 and TRBJ2-2; possible D gene TRBD2, 6 bases. This CDR3 comprises 14 residues. In germline, CDR1 is MDHEN, CDR2 SYDVKM. V was trimmed by 11 bases and J by 2 bases, leaving 15 bases between them.

The chain combines TRBV15 with TRBJ2-2; TRBD1 aligns across 9 bases. This CDR3 is built from 15 residues. Germline CDR1 reads LNHNV; CDR2 reads YYDKDF (reference sequence). The junction had 3 bases not matched to a gene; V was cut back by 4 bases and J by 3 bases. The CDR3: CATSTRTGDTGELFF. The CDR3 DNA reads TGTGCCACCAGCACACGGACAGGGGACACCGGGGAGCTGTTTTTT.

This clone has just one count. This sequence joins TRBV7-8 and TRBJ2-1; D remains unclear. The CDR3 covers 16 residues. Germline loops: CDR1 SGHVS, CDR2 FQNEAQ. Trimming cost V 1 base and J 9 bases, with 19 bases left between them. The CDR3 nucleotides are TGTGCCAGCAGCTTAGTACTTCCGGCTAGTCTGGGTGAGCAGTTCTTC. Protein sequence: CASSLVLPASLGEQFF. Together with reference TRBV7-8 and TRBJ2-1, the CDR3 gives the full variable domain: GAGVSQSPRYKVAKRGQDVALRCDPISGHVSLFWYQQALGQGPEFLTYFQNEAQLDKSGLPSDRFFAERPEGSVSTLKIQRTQQEDSAVYLCASSLVLPASLGEQFFGPGTRLTVL.

The chain couples TRBV20-1 to TRBJ2-1, with D maybe TRBD2 (5 bases). The CDR3 is made up of 11 amino acids. Trimming left V 6 bases short and J 7 bases short, with 10 bases between. Per the germline V gene, CDR1 is DFQATT and CDR2 is SNEGSKA (reference sequence). Here the CDR3 DNA reads TGCAGTGCCTTAGCGTGGAATGAGCAGTTCTTC. As protein: CSALAWNEQFF.

The chain uses TRBV19 and TRBJ2-1; 9 bases line up with TRBD2. With 5 bases clipped from V and 6 bases from J, the junction kept 8 bases outside the gene matches. This CDR3 has 15 residues. CDR1 and CDR2 from the germline V gene are LNHDA and SQIVND (reference sequence). The CDR3 nucleotides are TGTGCCAGTAGTGGGACGCGGGAGGGACTCAATGAGCAGTTCTTC. Protein product: CASSGTREGLNEQFF.

The chain is built from TRBV7-3 and TRBJ2-3; the match to TRBD2 covers 12 bases. CDR1 and CDR2 (germline): SGHTA, FQGTGA. The CDR3 covers 16 residues. The J segment lost 4 bases and the V segment lost 5 bases, leaving 7 bases of the junction unmatched. The CDR3 bases are TGTGCCAGCAGCCCACTAGCGGGAGGATCGTCAGATACGCAGTATTTT. This translates into CASSPLAGGSSDTQYF.

The rearrangement links TRBV29-1 to TRBJ1-2; TRBD1 aligns across 9 bases. Trimming cost V 1 base and J 3 bases; bases outside gene matches: 9. The CDR3 spans 16 residues. From germline, CDR1 is SQVTM and CDR2 ANQGSEA. The CDR3 loop reads CSVEVGQGFWDYGYTF. In DNA form, the CDR3 reads TGCAGCGTTGAAGTAGGACAGGGGTTTTGGGACTATGGCTACACCTTC.

The CDR3 bases are TGTGCCAGCAGCGCGGACAGGGTGTCCACTGAAGCTTTCTTT. This encodes CASSADRVSTEAFF. The chain has TRBV7-9 and TRBJ1-1, with 8 bases lining up with TRBD1. Trimming removed 5 bases from V and 4 bases from J; junction bases left unmatched: 6. The CDR3 covers 14 residues. Germline assignment: CDR1 SEHNR and CDR2 FQNEAQ (reference sequence).